The 10 T cell receptor beta chains below all came from one sample that was sequenced in a study of cytomegalovirus exposure and HLA in healthy donors. PCR employed 60 Vbeta and 13 Jbeta primers. Some clones are missing from TCRdb's copy, which holds only in-frame ones; the method was immunoSEQ multiplex PCR. The sample has fewer than 95,000 clones, 65% seen once. What was sequenced was PBMCs. The receptors were gathered from a woman aged 45-59 years in good health and CMV-seropositive.

This clone has just a few counts. The J gene is TRBJ1-1, the V gene TRBV18; D not resolved. Trimming left V 5 bases short and J 8 bases short, with 12 bases between. The CDR3 spans 12 residues. Per germline, CDR1 KGHSH and CDR2 LQKENI. CDR3 protein: CASSEMREEAFF. CDR3 nucleotides: TGTGCCAGCTCAGAAATGAGAGAAGAAGCTTTCTTT.

The chain links TRBV7-2 to TRBJ2-3; tentative D call: TRBD1 (5 bases). The V and J ends lost 5 bases and 0 bases respectively, with 12 bases between them. Germline assignment: CDR1 SGHTA and CDR2 FQGNSA. The CDR3 length is 15 residues. CDR3: CASSPGWVSTDTQYF. Here the CDR3 DNA reads TGTGCCAGCAGCCCAGGGTGGGTTAGCACAGATACGCAGTATTTT.

On this clone: Other DNA sequences from this sample encode an identical CDR3 as well. V usage is TRBV5-6 and J usage is TRBJ1-1; D call uncertain. CDR3 length: 14 amino acids. The V end lost 1 base, the J end lost 2 bases, and 9 bases lay between the germline ends. CDR1 and CDR2 (germline): SGHDT, YYEEEE. The CDR3 here is CASSLRGINTEAFF. The CDR3 DNA is TGTGCCAGCAGCTTGCGGGGAATAAACACTGAAGCTTTCTTT. Looking up the rest from reference TRBV5-6 and TRBJ1-1 gives the full variable domain: DAGVTQSPTHLIKTRGQQVTLRCSPKSGHDTVSWYQQALGQGPQFIFQYYEEEERQRGNFPDRFSGHQFPNYSSELNVNALLLGDSALYLCASSLRGINTEAFFGQGTRLTVV.

V and J are TRBV6-5 and TRBJ1-1; D unresolved. The V end was cut by 2 bases, the J end by 3 bases, with 7 bases between. The CDR3 sequence is 13 residues long. Germline assignment: CDR1 MNHEY and CDR2 SVGAGI. The CDR3 spells CASSYTQYTEAFF. The DNA of the CDR3 is TGTGCCAGCAGTTACACCCAGTACACTGAAGCTTTCTTT.

V usage is TRBV28 and J usage is TRBJ2-7; no firm D call. Looked up from germline, CDR1 is MDHEN and CDR2 is SYDVKM. This CDR3 contains 13 residues. V was trimmed by 3 bases and J by 2 bases, leaving 8 bases between them. The CDR3 DNA follows: TGTGCCAGCAGTTTCGGGTCTACCTACGAGCAGTACTTC. This translates into CASSFGSTYEQYF.

This chain connects TRBV29-1 to TRBJ2-1; no clear D. Trimming left V 4 bases short and J 9 bases short, with 10 bases between. Germline CDR1 and CDR2: SQVTM and ANQGSEA. The CDR3 is 11 amino acids. The CDR3 coding sequence is TGCAGCGTTGTATTTGTTCTTGAGCAGTTCTTC. This translates into CSVVFVLEQFF.

The J gene is TRBJ1-1, the V gene TRBV18, with D maybe TRBD1 (5 bases). V was trimmed by 6 bases and J by 1 base, leaving 12 bases between them. Germline CDR1 KGHSH, CDR2 LQKENI. The CDR3 is 14 amino acids. This chain's CDR3 is CASSPGGANTEAFF. The CDR3 DNA reads TGTGCCAGCTCTCCCGGGGGAGCGAACACTGAAGCTTTCTTT.

This clone was picked up a small number of times. The same CDR3 arises from other DNA sequences in this sample as well. The chain has TRBV29-1 and TRBJ2-7, with 7 bases matching TRBD1. The junction had 4 bases not matched to a gene; V was cut back by 5 bases and J by 0 bases. CDR3 size: 13 residues. Germline values: CDR1 SQVTM, CDR2 ANQGSEA. The CDR3 DNA reads as TGCAGCGTTCTGACAGGGAGCTCCTACGAGCAGTACTTC. Translating it yields CSVLTGSSYEQYF.

Only one count was recorded for this clone. J is TRBJ2-1 and V is TRBV19; D is ambiguous. CDR3 size: 18 residues. V lost 1 base to trimming and J lost 0 bases, with 16 bases between them. CDR1 and CDR2 from the germline V gene are LNHDA and SQIVND (reference sequence). The CDR3 reads CASSIAVSTKSSYNEQFF. CDR3 coding DNA: TGTGCCAGTAGTATAGCCGTATCGACAAAATCCTCCTACAATGAGCAGTTCTTC.

The V call is TRBV2, the J call TRBJ1-6; D is possibly TRBD1 (6 bases). Looked up from germline, CDR1 is SNHLY and CDR2 is FYNNEI. This CDR3 contains 14 residues. Between the trimmed V and J ends, which lost 4 bases and 10 bases, there was a span of 14 bases. CDR3 bases: TGTGCCAGCAGTGTATTAGGGGGTAACTCACCCCTCCACTTT. This codes for CASSVLGGNSPLHF.